This T cell receptor (beta chain) was recorded in a study of blood T cell repertoires in COVID-19. The V and J ends lost 3 bases and 14 bases respectively, with 14 bases between them. The CDR3 has 12 residues. CDR1 is MNHNY, CDR2 SVGAGI, per germline (reference sequence). Only a few counts were recorded for this clone. The table came from immunoSEQ multiplex PCR; TCRdb's copy has only in-frame clones and leaves some out. There are roughly 120,000 clones in the sample; less than 85% occur only once, and 2% to 3% lies in the top ten. The sample was peripheral blood. The receptor was derived from a man in his fifties with acute or convalescent COVID-19. The chain is built from TRBV6-6 and TRBJ1-5; D possibly corresponds to TRBD1 (6 bases). Here the CDR3 reads CASSYLQGSKHF. CDR3 nucleotides: TGTGCCAGCAGTTATTTACAGGGCTCAAAGCATTTT.